This paragraph reports one TCR beta chain. This sample is part of a study of T cell changes during pregnancy in multiple sclerosis. The CDR3 totals 14 residues. The V gene's germline CDR1 is SGHTA and CDR2 FQGNSA. The V end was cut by 1 base, the J end by 1 base, with 7 bases between. This table comes from immunoSEQ multiplex PCR, and its TCRdb copy is limited to in-frame clones, with some not included. The repertoire holds 45,000 to 65,000 clones, with around 92% as singletons. The source was CD4+ T cells from peripheral blood mononuclear cells, collected after pregnancy. The chain recombines TRBV7-2 with TRBJ1-2; D call uncertain. This clonotype originated in a female donor with multiple sclerosis, enrolled in a pregnancy study. CDR3 region: CASSLGPLNYGYTF. As DNA, the CDR3 is TGTGCCAGCAGCTTAGGTCCCCTTAACTATGGCTACACCTTC.